This T cell receptor beta chain was identified in a study of T cell therapy after organ transplantation. This CDR3 is 13 amino acids long. Germline CDR1 is SGDLS and CDR2 is YYNGEE. V was clipped by 2 bases and J by 1 base, with 4 bases between them. About this clone itself: Its target is not known.

The data were produced by immunoSEQ multiplex PCR, yet TCRdb's version contains in-frame clones alone and is incomplete. The sample carries approximately 15,000 clones, 85% recorded once. Time point noted: 20-29 weeks after completion of therapy. The chain recombines TRBV9 with TRBJ2-1; no reliable D call. The sample here was CD8+ T cells from blood, taken after autologous CMV-specific T cell therapy. The TCR originated in a human patient who had received a solid organ transplant and had CMV disease. Some T cells may be transferred from the graft donor. CDR3 DNA: TGTGCCAGCAGCGTCGGGTCCTACAATGAGCAGTTCTTC. Amino acids: CASSVGSYNEQFF.